Listed below are T cell receptor beta chains from one sample, sequenced in a study of T cells in Graves' hyperthyroidism and ophthalmopathy. From the multiplex PCR reads, TCRdb called clonotypes with MiXCR, one entry per CDR3 protein. The table lists hundreds of thousands of distinct CDR3 sequences, about 15% of them singletons, with 3.5% to 4.5% in the top ten. The sequenced sample was blood. The receptor source for this set is a middle-aged woman with Graves' ophthalmopathy. CDR3s include the opening cysteine and the closing phenylalanine or tryptophan. Each record gives: D gene, J gene, V gene, CDR3 length, clone size, CDR3 protein, CDR3 DNA. D genes are given only for firm matches. Clone size is given for some rows only: seen once, a few or many times, or a class if the clone is expanded.

d_call: NA
j_call: TRBJ1-1
v_call: TRBV29-1
cdr3_length: 12
clone_size: NA
cdr3_aa: CSVDRSYTEAFF
cdr3_nt: TGCAGCGTTGACAGGAGCTACACTGAAGCTTTCTTT

d_call: TRBD2
j_call: TRBJ2-2
v_call: TRBV19
cdr3_length: 17
clone_size: NA
cdr3_aa: CASSIGGTSVNTGELFF
cdr3_nt: TGTGCCAGTAGTATTGGTGGGACTAGCGTGAACACCGGGGAGCTGTTTTTT

d_call: TRBD1
j_call: TRBJ2-7
v_call: TRBV25-1
cdr3_length: 14
clone_size: NA
cdr3_aa: CASSGLTGASEQYF
cdr3_nt: TGTGCCAGCAGTGGTCTCACAGGGGCCAGCGAGCAGTACTTC

d_call: TRBD1
j_call: TRBJ2-7
v_call: TRBV30
cdr3_length: 15
clone_size: many
cdr3_aa: CAWNQGTGGTYEQYF
cdr3_nt: TGTGCCTGGAACCAAGGGACAGGGGGGACCTACGAGCAGTACTTC

d_call: TRBD1
j_call: TRBJ2-5
v_call: TRBV30
cdr3_length: 12
clone_size: many
cdr3_aa: CAWATGDETQYF
cdr3_nt: TGTGCCTGGGCCACAGGGGACGAGACCCAGTACTTC

d_call: NA
j_call: TRBJ1-1
v_call: TRBV28
cdr3_length: 11
clone_size: many
cdr3_aa: CASSSGVEAFF
cdr3_nt: TGTGCCAGCAGTTCAGGGGTTGAAGCTTTCTTT

d_call: NA
j_call: TRBJ2-7
v_call: TRBV20-1
cdr3_length: 12
clone_size: many
cdr3_aa: CSAQDPSYEQYF
cdr3_nt: TGCAGTGCTCAAGACCCCTCTTACGAGCAGTACTTC

d_call: TRBD1
j_call: TRBJ2-7
v_call: TRBV20-1
cdr3_length: 14
clone_size: many
cdr3_aa: CSAQRAGGRYEQYF
cdr3_nt: TGCAGTGCCCAGAGGGCAGGGGGCCGGTACGAGCAGTACTTC

d_call: TRBD1
j_call: TRBJ1-5
v_call: TRBV7-8
cdr3_length: 14
clone_size: many
cdr3_aa: CASSLAQGGRPQHF
cdr3_nt: TGTGCCAGCAGCTTAGCCCAGGGGGGTCGGCCCCAGCATTTT

d_call: TRBD2
j_call: TRBJ2-7
v_call: TRBV28
cdr3_length: 15
clone_size: many
cdr3_aa: CASSLGAGRSYEQYF
cdr3_nt: TGTGCCAGCAGTTTAGGAGCGGGGCGCTCCTACGAGCAGTACTTC

d_call: NA
j_call: TRBJ2-5
v_call: TRBV24-1
cdr3_length: 14
clone_size: many
cdr3_aa: CATSDPGKEETQYF
cdr3_nt: TGTGCCACCAGTGACCCCGGGAAAGAGGAGACCCAGTACTTC

d_call: NA
j_call: TRBJ2-7
v_call: TRBV5-1
cdr3_length: 13
clone_size: few
cdr3_aa: CASRAGNSYEQYF
cdr3_nt: TGCGCCAGCAGAGCCGGGAACTCCTACGAGCAGTACTTC

d_call: NA
j_call: TRBJ2-7
v_call: TRBV5-6
cdr3_length: 16
clone_size: NA
cdr3_aa: CASSNLGRKSSYEQYF
cdr3_nt: TGTGCCAGCAGCAACCTAGGCCGCAAAAGCTCCTACGAGCAGTACTTC

d_call: NA
j_call: TRBJ1-6
v_call: TRBV5-5
cdr3_length: 15
clone_size: many
cdr3_aa: CASKPQGWVTSPLHF
cdr3_nt: TGTGCCAGCAAACCACAGGGTTGGGTGACTTCACCCCTCCACTTT

d_call: TRBD2
j_call: TRBJ2-5
v_call: TRBV28
cdr3_length: 19
clone_size: NA
cdr3_aa: CASSGIWGSSGRIEETQYF
cdr3_nt: TGTGCCAGCAGTGGAATCTGGGGCTCTAGCGGGAGAATTGAGGAGACCCAGTACTTC

d_call: NA
j_call: TRBJ1-1
v_call: TRBV6-5
cdr3_length: 14
clone_size: many
cdr3_aa: CASSYMGVGTEAFF
cdr3_nt: TGTGCCAGCAGTTACATGGGGGTCGGAACTGAAGCTTTCTTT

d_call: NA
j_call: TRBJ1-1
v_call: TRBV4-2
cdr3_length: 15
clone_size: NA
cdr3_aa: CASSQGTGPLNEAFF
cdr3_nt: TGTGCCAGCAGCCAAGGAACGGGACCTCTCAATGAAGCTTTCTTT

d_call: TRBD1
j_call: TRBJ2-7
v_call: TRBV9
cdr3_length: 14
clone_size: many
cdr3_aa: CASSVGGTGFEQYF
cdr3_nt: TGTGCCAGCAGCGTAGGCGGGACAGGGTTCGAGCAGTACTTC

d_call: NA
j_call: TRBJ1-4
v_call: TRBV30
cdr3_length: 11
clone_size: many
cdr3_aa: CAWIEGEKLFF
cdr3_nt: TGTGCCTGGATTGAAGGGGAAAAACTGTTTTTT

d_call: TRBD1
j_call: TRBJ2-7
v_call: TRBV15
cdr3_length: 14
clone_size: many
cdr3_aa: CATSGRTGSGEQYF
cdr3_nt: TGTGCCACCAGCGGACGGACAGGGTCGGGCGAGCAGTACTTC

d_call: TRBD2
j_call: TRBJ2-7
v_call: TRBV10-3
cdr3_length: 17
clone_size: few
cdr3_aa: CAISTTKFSGSDYEQYF
cdr3_nt: TGTGCCATCAGCACAACCAAGTTTAGCGGGAGCGACTACGAGCAGTACTTC

d_call: TRBD2
j_call: TRBJ2-5
v_call: TRBV2
cdr3_length: 14
clone_size: NA
cdr3_aa: CASRLAGVVETQYF
cdr3_nt: TGTGCCAGCAGGCTAGCGGGAGTTGTAGAGACCCAGTACTTC

d_call: TRBD2
j_call: TRBJ2-7
v_call: TRBV12-3/TRBV12-4
cdr3_length: 11
clone_size: many
cdr3_aa: CPLAGSYEQYF
cdr3_nt: TGTCCTCTAGCGGGTTCCTACGAGCAGTACTTC

d_call: TRBD1
j_call: TRBJ1-1
v_call: TRBV28
cdr3_length: 13
clone_size: many
cdr3_aa: CASSRGQGFEAFF
cdr3_nt: TGTGCCAGCAGCCGCGGACAGGGTTTTGAAGCTTTCTTT

d_call: NA
j_call: TRBJ2-7
v_call: TRBV5-4
cdr3_length: 14
clone_size: NA
cdr3_aa: CASSLEDPAYEQYF
cdr3_nt: TGTGCCAGCAGCTTGGAGGATCCTGCCTACGAGCAGTACTTC

d_call: TRBD2
j_call: TRBJ2-7
v_call: TRBV4-1
cdr3_length: 16
clone_size: many
cdr3_aa: CASSQGSGRRNYEQYF
cdr3_nt: TGCGCCAGCAGCCAGGGGAGCGGGAGGAGAAACTACGAGCAGTACTTC